This TCR beta chain was retrieved from a study of cytomegalovirus exposure and HLA in healthy donors. The CDR3 is made up of 14 amino acids. V shed 4 bases and J 2 bases; nucleotides not matched to a gene: 2. Germline CDR1 is LGHNA and CDR2 is YNFKEQ. Primers included in the PCR were 60 Vbeta and 13 Jbeta primers. Libraries were prepared by immunoSEQ multiplex PCR; TCRdb keeps only in-frame clonotypes and omits some of them. The table lists 64,000 or so clones, 85% of them singletons. Sequencing input: PBMCs. The rearrangement joins TRBV4-2 to TRBJ2-7; 10 nucleotides match TRBD2. This TCR derives from a female donor in good health and CMV-seronegative. CDR3 coding DNA: TGTGCCAGCAGCCTAGCGGGGGGTACCTACGAGCAGTACTTC. Its protein is CASSLAGGTYEQYF.